This T cell receptor (beta chain) was obtained from a study of PD-1 blockade in classical Hodgkin lymphoma (TCRdb year 2020). Describing the broader study: Nivolumab dosing was 3 mg/kg intravenously every 2 weeks, continuing until either disease progression or unacceptable toxicity. The study used CyTOF and TCR beta sequencing to define a peripheral blood immune signature of response to PD-1 blockade in classical Hodgkin lymphoma.

Comments on this clone: Which antigen it targets is not known. Per-nucleotide qualities are absent, and no much larger clonotype sits a single base away.

The meaning of the sample's time point label: cycle 1 day 1 (C1D1), immediately before nivolumab initiation. Every trial patient had relapsed after autologous stem cell transplantation, and cohorts A, B and C differed in prior brentuximab vedotin exposure. The trial cohort included around 56 patients with relapsed/refractory classical Hodgkin lymphoma, and each patient had a best overall response of complete response, partial response or progressive disease. In the multi-cohort phase II CheckMate 205 trial, trial patients received single-agent nivolumab. Best overall response was determined by an independent review committee according to the 2007 International Working Group response criteria. PBMCs from the trial were collected at three points: immediately before nivolumab initiation (C1D1), and during therapy at cycle 2 day 1 and cycle 4 day 1. After peripheral blood was drawn into 8 mL Vacutainer Cell Preparation Tubes, PBMCs were isolated by centrifugation and then cryopreserved.

Reading from cysteine to phenylalanine, the CDR3 counts 15 amino acids. Just the 45-base CDR3 DNA is kept, in frame starting at base 1. Trimming removed 5 bases from V and 1 base from J; the gene matches leave 5 bases unexplained. CDR1 and CDR2 were assigned from the germline V gene as MDHEN and SYDVKM. Genomic DNA was extracted with the Qiagen DNeasy kit from unsorted PBMCs and from negatively selected CD4+ and CD8+ fractions. Amplification of TCR beta CDR3 regions was done by immunoSEQ multiplex PCR with primers that anneal to V and J segments. Amplification bias was minimized using a synthetic immune receptor repertoire, and residual bias was removed computationally after sequencing. Processing in the source paper ran as follows. Repertoire diversity was quantified as the Shannon entropy index using custom Python scripts. The unsorted, CD4+ and CD8+ repertoires were each analyzed separately, with the exception of combined analyses, where CD4+ and CD8+ sequences were merged in silico. A clone was considered expanded if an increase in frequency of at least 2-fold after treatment relative to C1D1 was found, and a pseudocount of 0.5 was applied to clones undetected at baseline. Clones with 0 or 1 copy at C1D1 were defined as singleton clones, while clones with 2 or more copies were defined as non-singleton clones. Clones expanded in unsorted samples were annotated as CD4+, CD8+ or unknown by matching protein sequences in sorted samples from the same patient. Wilcoxon tests on paired samples were used to test diversity changes from C1D1 to C4D1. Entries here come from immuneACCESS through TCRdb and include only in-frame sequences with V and J called. Some clones fail to appear in such tables; in the studies checked, an unresolved V gene covers under half of the shortfall, and the cause of the remainder is unknown. That table supplies the V and J calls and clone size; D and trimming were determined from the DNA. The sample table holds about 97,000 clones, of which 65% to 85% were seen once. The ten largest clones represent about 12% of the sample.

Summary of the overall study and its limitations: The study was restricted to a single clinical trial cohort, and the causes of repertoire differences, possibly disease activity or prior therapy, were left undefined. Baseline TCR diversity was reported to be lower in newly diagnosed patients than in healthy donors, and even lower in relapsed/refractory patients. Lower diversity was seen in patients whose nivolumab began less than 1 year after ASCT, and these patients were left out of later analyses so that immune reconstitution would not confound the results. Baseline diversity similar to that of newly diagnosed patients was observed in trial patients achieving complete response, whereas significantly lower diversity was observed in partial responders and progressors. By C4D1, a significant rise was seen in CD4+ TCR diversity but not in CD8+ TCR diversity (p=0.0027 vs p=0.16), and the rise was most apparent among complete responders (p=0.02).

The chain joins TRBV28 to TRBJ1-5; the junction holds 7 bases that match TRBD1. The clonotype was recovered from a human donor with classical Hodgkin lymphoma. Sample: peripheral blood mononuclear cells (PBMCs), taken at baseline. The nucleotide sequence is given as TGTGCCAGCAGTCCCGGGACAGCGAGCAATCAGCCCCAGCATTTT. The encoded protein is CASSPGTASNQPQHF.